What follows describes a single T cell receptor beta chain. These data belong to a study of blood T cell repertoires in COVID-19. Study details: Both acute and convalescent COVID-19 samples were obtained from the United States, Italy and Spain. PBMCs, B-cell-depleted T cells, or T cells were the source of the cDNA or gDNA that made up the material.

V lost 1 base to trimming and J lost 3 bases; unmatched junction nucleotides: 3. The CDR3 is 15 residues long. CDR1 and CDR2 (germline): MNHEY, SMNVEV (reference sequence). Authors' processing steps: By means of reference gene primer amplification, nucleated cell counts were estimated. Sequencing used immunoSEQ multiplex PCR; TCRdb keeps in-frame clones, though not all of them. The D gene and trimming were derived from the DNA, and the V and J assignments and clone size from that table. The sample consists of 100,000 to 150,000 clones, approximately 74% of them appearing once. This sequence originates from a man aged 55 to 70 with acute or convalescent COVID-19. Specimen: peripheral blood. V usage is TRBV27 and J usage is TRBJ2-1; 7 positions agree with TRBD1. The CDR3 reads CASSLYRGIYNEQFF. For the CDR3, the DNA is TGTGCCAGCAGTTTATACAGGGGAATCTACAATGAGCAGTTCTTC.